Below are 8 T cell receptor beta chains sequenced from a single sample in a study of cytomegalovirus exposure and HLA in healthy donors. Primers for the PCR totalled 60 Vbeta and 13 Jbeta. Sequencing was performed with immunoSEQ multiplex PCR; in TCRdb, only in-frame clones are kept and a portion is missing. Altogether approximately 290,000 clones are present, roughly 80% being singletons, with the ten largest covering about 0.28%. The material sequenced was PBMCs. The receptors derive from a girl aged 2 to 10 in good health and CMV-seronegative.

The chain has TRBV27 and TRBJ1-2; maybe TRBD1 (5 bases). Trimming took 3 bases from V and 2 from J, leaving 13 bases between them. CDR3 size: 15 residues. The germline V gene has CDR1 MNHEY and CDR2 SMNVEV (reference sequence). The CDR3 reads CASSFARGENYGYTF. DNA for the CDR3: TGTGCCAGCAGTTTTGCCCGGGGGGAGAACTATGGCTACACCTTC.

For this clone: One junction end does not reproduce the germline sequence, and a read error may be involved. J is TRBJ1-2 and V is TRBV7-9, with D possibly TRBD1 on 5 matching bases. Germline V gene data show CDR1 as SEHNR and CDR2 as FQNEAQ (reference sequence). There are 16 residues in the CDR3. The CDR3 here is CSSSLPGGGEGYGYTF. The DNA for the CDR3 is TGTTCCAGCAGCTTACCCGGCGGAGGGGAGGGCTATGGCTACACCTTC.

V and J are TRBV18 and TRBJ1-1, with D possibly TRBD1 on 6 matching bases. The CDR3 has 12 residues. The V gene lost 3 bases and the J gene lost 8 bases, with 10 bases spanning the gap. CDR1 is KGHSH, CDR2 LQKENI, per germline. The CDR3 region is CASSPDRSEAFF. The CDR3 nucleotides read TGTGCCAGCTCACCCGACAGGTCGGAAGCTTTCTTT.

This sequence joins TRBV19 and TRBJ2-1; TRBD1 matches 10 bases. Trimming took 3 bases from V and 12 from J; bases not matched to a gene: 11. The germline V gene has CDR1 LNHDA and CDR2 SQIVND (reference sequence). The CDR3 is 15 residues long. CDR3 in DNA: TGTGCCAGTAGTATGCCCGGGACAGGGGTGATGGGGCAGTTCTTC. This gives the protein CASSMPGTGVMGQFF.

The chain employs TRBV28 and TRBJ2-1, with 12 bases lining up with TRBD2. This CDR3 has 15 residues. CDR1 MDHEN and CDR2 SYDVKM come from the germline V gene. Trimming cost V 6 bases and J 6 bases; bases outside gene matches: 6. The CDR3 spells CASSQTSGSLNEQFF. In DNA, the CDR3 is TGTGCCAGCAGCCAGACTAGCGGGAGTCTCAATGAGCAGTTCTTC.

As DNA, the CDR3 is TGTGCCAGCAGCCAGGACAGCTACTCGGACGAGCAGTACTTC. Translated: CASSQDSYSDEQYF. The V and J genes are TRBV13 and TRBJ2-7, with D perhaps TRBD1 (6 bases). Germline V gene sequence: CDR1 PRHDT, CDR2 FYEKMQ (reference sequence). Between the trimmed V and J ends, which lost 5 bases and 5 bases, there was a span of 16 bases. The CDR3 has 14 amino acids.

The rearrangement uses TRBV12-5 and TRBJ2-5, with TRBD2 as a possible D gene (6 bases). The end of the DNA aligns better with TRBJ2-7, so the J call may be wrong. The CDR3 loop spans 13 amino acids. Germline loops: CDR1 LGHNT, CDR2 FRNRAP. The CDR3 DNA reads TGTGCTAGTGGTTTCGGGGGTCCCTACGAGCAGTACTTC. Translated: CASGFGGPYEQYF.

V usage is TRBV6-1 and J usage is TRBJ2-1, with TRBD2 matching 10 bases. The CDR3 has 15 residues. With 2 bases clipped from V and 6 bases from J, the junction kept 4 bases outside the gene matches. The germline gives CDR1 MNHNS, CDR2 SASEGT. The CDR3 loop reads CASSELAGASNEQFF. In nucleotides, the CDR3 is TGTGCCAGCAGTGAACTAGCGGGAGCAAGCAATGAGCAGTTCTTC.